These T cell receptor beta chains were read from a single sample in a study of blood T cell repertoires in COVID-19. TCRdb's copy holds only in-frame clones and misses some; the assay was immunoSEQ multiplex PCR. Here the sample spans a few hundred thousand clones, approximately 90% being singletons. The material sequenced was PBMCs or T cells enriched from blood (not recorded which). The receptors were gathered from a woman between 50 and 59 years old who had recovered from COVID-19. Both conserved end residues are part of each CDR3. D genes are given only for firm matches. Rows give clone size only sometimes, using once, few, many, or a class for an expanded clone.

cdr3_nt: TGTGCCAGCAGGCCGAGGGGGGATACGCAGTATTTT; cdr3_aa: CASRPRGDTQYF; j_call: TRBJ2-3; v_call: TRBV12-3/TRBV12-4; clone_size: NA; d_call: NA
cdr3_nt: TGTGCCAGCAGCGGCGACAGGGATAGAAACACCATATATTTT; cdr3_aa: CASSGDRDRNTIYF; j_call: TRBJ1-3; v_call: TRBV9; clone_size: once; d_call: TRBD1
cdr3_nt: TGTGCCTGGACCCGGGACTATTCCTACAATGAGCAGTTCTTC; cdr3_aa: CAWTRDYSYNEQFF; j_call: TRBJ2-1; v_call: TRBV30; clone_size: NA; d_call: TRBD2
cdr3_nt: TGTGCCAGCAGCAAAGTGAGGACAGGTGGTCAGCCCCAGCATTTT; cdr3_aa: CASSKVRTGGQPQHF; j_call: TRBJ1-5; v_call: TRBV21-1; clone_size: many; d_call: NA
cdr3_nt: TGTGCCAGCAGTTTAAGAGACGGCTGGGGGGGCTACGAGCAGTACTTC; cdr3_aa: CASSLRDGWGGYEQYF; j_call: TRBJ2-7; v_call: TRBV28; clone_size: NA; d_call: TRBD2
cdr3_nt: TGTGCCAGCAGCCCTTGGGGGGAACGCTATGGCTACACCTTC; cdr3_aa: CASSPWGERYGYTF; j_call: TRBJ1-2; v_call: TRBV27; clone_size: NA; d_call: NA
cdr3_nt: TGTGCCACCCAGCAGCGGGGCTCCTACGAGCAGTACTTC; cdr3_aa: CATQQRGSYEQYF; j_call: TRBJ2-7; v_call: TRBV15; clone_size: NA; d_call: TRBD2
cdr3_nt: TGCGCCAGCAGCTTCGGGGGAAGCCAGCCCCAGCATTTT; cdr3_aa: CASSFGGSQPQHF; j_call: TRBJ1-5; v_call: TRBV5-1; clone_size: few; d_call: NA
cdr3_nt: TGCAGTGCTCAACAGGGCTACGAGCAGTACTTC; cdr3_aa: CSAQQGYEQYF; j_call: TRBJ2-7; v_call: TRBV20-1; clone_size: NA; d_call: NA
cdr3_nt: TGTGCCAGCAGTTATGGGGGACACAGTGGGGAGGAGCTGTTTTTT; cdr3_aa: CASSYGGHSGEELFF; j_call: TRBJ2-2; v_call: TRBV6-5; clone_size: NA; d_call: NA
cdr3_nt: TGTGCCAGCAGTGAAGGTGGTCGAAGCCATTCACCCCTCCACTTT; cdr3_aa: CASSEGGRSHSPLHF; j_call: TRBJ1-6; v_call: TRBV6-1; clone_size: NA; d_call: NA
cdr3_nt: TGTGCCACTCGGGACAGGGGAGCAGATACGCAGTATTTT; cdr3_aa: CATRDRGADTQYF; j_call: TRBJ2-3; v_call: TRBV19; clone_size: once; d_call: TRBD1
cdr3_nt: TGTGCCTGGAGTGTAGTTCGGGGGGGGGAGCTGTTTTTT; cdr3_aa: CAWSVVRGGELFF; j_call: TRBJ2-2; v_call: TRBV30; clone_size: few; d_call: NA
cdr3_nt: TGCGCCAGCAGCTTGGCCTTCATACAGGGGGCCTCCTACGAGCAGTACTTC; cdr3_aa: CASSLAFIQGASYEQYF; j_call: TRBJ2-7; v_call: TRBV5-1; clone_size: NA; d_call: TRBD1
cdr3_nt: TGTGCCAGCAGCTTAGGTGGCAATGAAGCTTTCTTT; cdr3_aa: CASSLGGNEAFF; j_call: TRBJ1-1; v_call: TRBV11-2; clone_size: once; d_call: NA
cdr3_nt: TGTGCCAGCAGCGTAGGAGAAGGGATGGGGGCTTCACCCCTCCACTTT; cdr3_aa: CASSVGEGMGASPLHF; j_call: TRBJ1-6; v_call: TRBV9; clone_size: NA; d_call: NA
cdr3_nt: TGTGCCAGTAGTATAGATCGACAGATGAACACTGAAGCTTTCTTT; cdr3_aa: CASSIDRQMNTEAFF; j_call: TRBJ1-1; v_call: TRBV19; clone_size: NA; d_call: NA
cdr3_nt: TGCAGCGTTGAAGATCAGGGGTGGGAGACCCAGTACTTC; cdr3_aa: CSVEDQGWETQYF; j_call: TRBJ2-5; v_call: TRBV29-1; clone_size: NA; d_call: NA
cdr3_nt: TGTGCTAGCAGCCCAAACCCTAGCTCCTACAATGAGCAGTTCTTC; cdr3_aa: CASSPNPSSYNEQFF; j_call: TRBJ2-1; v_call: TRBV7-7; clone_size: NA; d_call: NA
cdr3_nt: TGTGCCAGCAGCGTAGGGATGGGGGGCTCTGGGGCCAACGTCCTGACTTTC; cdr3_aa: CASSVGMGGSGANVLTF; j_call: TRBJ2-6; v_call: TRBV9; clone_size: NA; d_call: NA
cdr3_nt: TGTGCCAGCAGTTACAGGGGTAATCAGCCCCAGCATTTT; cdr3_aa: CASSYRGNQPQHF; j_call: TRBJ1-5; v_call: TRBV27; clone_size: NA; d_call: TRBD1
cdr3_nt: TGTGCCAGCAGCTCTGACACCAATAATTCACCCCTCCACTTT; cdr3_aa: CASSSDTNNSPLHF; j_call: TRBJ1-6; v_call: TRBV5-5; clone_size: NA; d_call: NA
cdr3_nt: TGCGCCAGCAGCTTCACGGGACAGGGGACCGGGGAGCTGTTTTTT; cdr3_aa: CASSFTGQGTGELFF; j_call: TRBJ2-2; v_call: TRBV5-1; clone_size: NA; d_call: TRBD1
cdr3_nt: TGTGCCAGCTCGCCCGGACAGGCTTTAACTAATGAAAAACTGTTTTTT; cdr3_aa: CASSPGQALTNEKLFF; j_call: TRBJ1-4; v_call: TRBV18; clone_size: NA; d_call: TRBD1
cdr3_nt: TGCGCCAGCAGCCTGAACCCGTCGGGGACAGACCCGAACTATGGCTACACCTTC; cdr3_aa: CASSLNPSGTDPNYGYTF; j_call: TRBJ1-2; v_call: TRBV4-3; clone_size: few; d_call: TRBD1
cdr3_nt: TGTGCCATCAGTGAGACAGGTTCCTACGAGCAGTACTTC; cdr3_aa: CAISETGSYEQYF; j_call: TRBJ2-7; v_call: TRBV10-3; clone_size: NA; d_call: NA
cdr3_nt: TGTGCCAGCAGCCCATCACCGGGACTTTTAGAAGAGACCCAGTACTTC; cdr3_aa: CASSPSPGLLEETQYF; j_call: TRBJ2-5; v_call: TRBV7-8; clone_size: NA; d_call: NA
cdr3_nt: TGTGCCAGCTCACCAAGGAGCGGGGCTGAGGCTTTCTTT; cdr3_aa: CASSPRSGAEAFF; j_call: TRBJ1-1; v_call: TRBV18; clone_size: NA; d_call: NA
cdr3_nt: TGTGCCAGCAGCTTTGGGGGGTTCTCCTACGAGCAGTACTTC; cdr3_aa: CASSFGGFSYEQYF; j_call: TRBJ2-7; v_call: TRBV11-2; clone_size: NA; d_call: NA
cdr3_nt: TGCGCCAGCAGCCAACCGGGACAGGGAAAAGGGGAGCTGTTTTTT; cdr3_aa: CASSQPGQGKGELFF; j_call: TRBJ2-2; v_call: TRBV4-1; clone_size: few; d_call: TRBD1
cdr3_nt: TGTGCCAGTAAAACAGGGGACTCACCCCTCCACTTT; cdr3_aa: CASKTGDSPLHF; j_call: TRBJ1-6; v_call: TRBV27; clone_size: NA; d_call: TRBD1
cdr3_nt: TGTGCCTGGAGTGTAAAACCCCGACAAATCCGGGATACGCAGTATTTT; cdr3_aa: CAWSVKPRQIRDTQYF; j_call: TRBJ2-3; v_call: TRBV30; clone_size: NA; d_call: NA
cdr3_nt: TGTGCCAGCTCACACACCCCTCGGGCAGGAGGATTCACAGATACGCAGTATTTT; cdr3_aa: CASSHTPRAGGFTDTQYF; j_call: TRBJ2-3; v_call: TRBV18; clone_size: once; d_call: NA
cdr3_nt: TGTGCCAGCAGCCCGCAAACAGGGTCTGGAAACACCATATATTTT; cdr3_aa: CASSPQTGSGNTIYF; j_call: TRBJ1-3; v_call: TRBV7-2; clone_size: NA; d_call: NA
cdr3_nt: TGTGCCAGTAGTCGGCTACAGGGATCTGGAAACACCATATATTTT; cdr3_aa: CASSRLQGSGNTIYF; j_call: TRBJ1-3; v_call: TRBV19; clone_size: few; d_call: NA
cdr3_nt: TGTGCCAGCAGTGAAGCCGGAACAGCCTTACCCTACGAGCAGTACTTC; cdr3_aa: CASSEAGTALPYEQYF; j_call: TRBJ2-7; v_call: TRBV6-1; clone_size: NA; d_call: NA
cdr3_nt: TGTGCCAGTAGAAAACCGGGACTAGGCGTTCATGAGCAGTTCTTC; cdr3_aa: CASRKPGLGVHEQFF; j_call: TRBJ2-1; v_call: TRBV19; clone_size: NA; d_call: TRBD2
cdr3_nt: TGTGCCAGCAGCCCCGATTCACCCCTCCACTTT; cdr3_aa: CASSPDSPLHF; j_call: TRBJ1-6; v_call: TRBV28; clone_size: NA; d_call: NA
cdr3_nt: TGTGCCAGCAGCTCCTTGAAAGGGAGAAGCAATCAGCCCCAGCATTTT; cdr3_aa: CASSSLKGRSNQPQHF; j_call: TRBJ1-5; v_call: TRBV7-9; clone_size: once; d_call: NA
cdr3_nt: TGCGCCAGCAGCCAACCGGGACAGGGAGATGGCTACACCTTC; cdr3_aa: CASSQPGQGDGYTF; j_call: TRBJ1-2; v_call: TRBV4-1; clone_size: once; d_call: TRBD1
cdr3_nt: TGTGCCAGCAGTCCCCGAGGTGTCCGCGAGGGAGAGGGCTACACCTTC; cdr3_aa: CASSPRGVREGEGYTF; j_call: TRBJ1-2; v_call: TRBV7-2; clone_size: NA; d_call: NA
cdr3_nt: TGTGCCAGCTCACAAAGCCAGGGATTAAGGGAGACCCAGTACTTC; cdr3_aa: CASSQSQGLRETQYF; j_call: TRBJ2-5; v_call: TRBV18; clone_size: NA; d_call: NA
cdr3_nt: TGTGCCAGCAGTTACGGGAGGGGGGGGCAGCCCCAGCATTTT; cdr3_aa: CASSYGRGGQPQHF; j_call: TRBJ1-5; v_call: TRBV6-5; clone_size: NA; d_call: NA
cdr3_nt: TGTGCCAGCAGCCTATACGTGTCCGAGCAGTACTTC; cdr3_aa: CASSLYVSEQYF; j_call: TRBJ2-7; v_call: TRBV13; clone_size: NA; d_call: NA